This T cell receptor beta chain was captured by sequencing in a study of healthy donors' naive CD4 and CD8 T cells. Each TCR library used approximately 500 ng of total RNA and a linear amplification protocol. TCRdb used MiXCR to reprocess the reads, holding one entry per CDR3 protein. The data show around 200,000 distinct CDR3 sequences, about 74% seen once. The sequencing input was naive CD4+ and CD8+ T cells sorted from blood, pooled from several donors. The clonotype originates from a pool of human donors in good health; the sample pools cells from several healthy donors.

Here the CDR3 DNA reads TGTGCCAGCAGTTTTGGACCCTACGAGCAGTACTTC. This gives the protein CASSFGPYEQYF. The chain combines TRBV27 with TRBJ2-7; D is undetermined. Trimming removed 3 bases from V and 2 bases from J, with 5 bases in between. The CDR3 is 12 amino acids. Per germline, CDR1 MNHEY and CDR2 SMNVEV (reference sequence).